The 27 T cell receptor beta chains presented below share a single source sample, sequenced in a study of blood T cell repertoires in COVID-19. Some clones are missing from TCRdb's copy, which holds only in-frame ones; the method was immunoSEQ multiplex PCR. Here the sample spans over 90,000 clones, about 90% being singletons. The material sequenced was peripheral blood. The receptors come from a woman aged 55-69 years with acute or convalescent COVID-19.

The rearrangement joins TRBV12-3 or TRBV12-4 to TRBJ1-2, with TRBD1 identical over 7 bases. This CDR3 region has 12 residues. The V segment lost 7 bases and the J segment 8 bases; nucleotides outside the gene matches: 7. The CDR3 DNA is TGTGCCAGCACTGGCGACAGGGTAGGCTACACCTTC. Translation: CASTGDRVGYTF.

The CDR3, as DNA: TGCAGCGTCGAGTCCGGGACAGGGTGGTCACCCCTCCACTTT. Its translation: CSVESGTGWSPLHF. J is TRBJ1-6 and V is TRBV29-1; 9 nucleotides agree with TRBD1. CDR3 length: 14 amino acids. Germline CDR1 is SQVTM and CDR2 is ANQGSEA. With V trimmed by 6 bases and J by 10 bases, 10 bases remained unmatched.

This clone was seen once. The V gene is TRBV9, the J gene TRBJ2-3; the match to TRBD2 covers 7 bases. Trimming at V came to 0 bases and at J to 3 bases, leaving 13 bases not matched to a gene. Germline V gene data show CDR1 as SGDLS and CDR2 as YYNGEE. There are 18 residues in the CDR3. Here the CDR3 DNA reads TGTGCCAGCAGCGTAGACCCCCCCGGGGCGGGAGCGACAGATACGCAGTATTTT. Protein sequence: CASSVDPPGAGATDTQYF. The full variable domain, in which reference TRBV9 and TRBJ2-3 provide the parts outside the CDR3, is DSGVTQTPKHLITATGQRVTLRCSPRSGDLSVYWYQQSLDQGLQFLIQYYNGEERAKGNILERFSAQQFPDLHSELNLSSLELGDSALYFCASSVDPPGAGATDTQYFGPGTRLTVL.

The chain uses TRBV6-2 or TRBV6-3 and TRBJ2-7, with 8 bases that match TRBD2. Germline loops: CDR1 MNHEY, CDR2 SVGEGT. The J segment lost 4 bases and the V segment lost 4 bases, leaving 15 bases of the junction unmatched. The length of the CDR3 is 17 residues. The CDR3 loop reads CASSWPGGTGKLYEQYF. Here the CDR3 DNA reads TGTGCCAGCAGTTGGCCGGGGGGGACGGGGAAACTGTACGAGCAGTACTTC.

This clone was observed once. The V call is TRBV7-8, the J call TRBJ2-7, with TRBD2 matching over 14 bases. V lost 4 bases to trimming and J lost 5 bases; unmatched junction nucleotides: 7. Germline V gene lookup returns CDR1 SGHVS and CDR2 FQNEAQ. The CDR3 sequence is 16 residues long. For the CDR3, the DNA is TGTGCCAGCAGCTCAGGGACTAGCGGGAGTCCCCACGAGCAGTACGTC. Its translation is CASSSGTSGSPHEQYV.

V is TRBV5-1 and J is TRBJ2-7, with D perhaps TRBD2 (6 bases). V gave up 0 bases and J gave up 3 bases, with 13 bases separating them. Germline V gives CDR1 SGHRS, CDR2 YFSETQ. This CDR3 has 15 residues. CDR3 DNA sequence: TGCGCCAGCAGCTTGGGGCAGGGAGGCTTCTACGAGCAGTACTTC. This sequence encodes CASSLGQGGFYEQYF.

V usage is TRBV4-1 and J usage is TRBJ2-1; 11 bases align to TRBD2. The V gene end was trimmed by 7 bases and the J gene end by 0 bases; junction bases not matched to a gene: 5. The CDR3 totals 16 residues. Germline CDR1 MGHRA, CDR2 YSYEKL. The CDR3: CASTRLAGNSYNEQFF. In DNA form, the CDR3 reads TGCGCCAGCACTCGACTAGCGGGAAACTCCTACAATGAGCAGTTCTTC.

This rearrangement joins TRBV24-1 to TRBJ1-1; no clear D. The germline CDR1 and CDR2 sequences are KGHDR and SFDVKD. This CDR3 contains 14 residues. Trimming took 9 bases from V and 1 from J, leaving 14 bases between them. The CDR3: CATAPGRGNTEAFF. The CDR3 DNA sequence: TGTGCCACCGCGCCGGGGAGAGGGAACACTGAAGCTTTCTTT.

The chain combines TRBV19 with TRBJ2-2, with D possibly matching TRBD1 (5 bases). Germline V gives CDR1 LNHDA, CDR2 SQIVND (reference sequence). V lost 6 bases to trimming and J lost 2 bases, with 10 bases between them. This CDR3 spans 14 amino acids. This CDR3 is CASRVQGNTGELFF. Here the CDR3 DNA reads TGTGCCAGTAGGGTCCAGGGAAACACCGGGGAGCTGTTTTTT.

The chain uses TRBV27 and TRBJ2-1; 8 bases fit TRBD2. Per germline, CDR1 MNHEY and CDR2 SMNVEV (reference sequence). CDR3 length: 15 residues. The V gene end was trimmed by 2 bases and the J gene end by 0 bases; junction bases not matched to a gene: 0. CDR3 in amino acids: CASSLLAGSYNEQFF. CDR3 DNA: TGTGCCAGCAGTTTACTAGCGGGCTCCTACAATGAGCAGTTCTTC.

The CDR3 sequence is CASSMAGLPNEKLFF. DNA for the CDR3: TGTGCCAGTAGTATGGCAGGACTGCCGAATGAAAAACTGTTTTTT. The V gene is TRBV19, the J gene TRBJ1-4; D remains ambiguous. This CDR3 comprises 15 residues. Germline V lookup: CDR1 LNHDA, CDR2 SQIVND (reference sequence). V gave up 3 bases and J gave up 5 bases, with 13 bases separating them.

The chain has TRBV6-1 and TRBJ1-2; 7 bases line up with TRBD1. Germline V CDR1 and CDR2: MNHNS, SASEGT. The CDR3 has 15 residues. V lost 2 bases, J lost 4 bases, and 7 bases stayed unmatched. The chain's CDR3 is CASSEIQGDGYGYTF. The CDR3 DNA is TGTGCCAGCAGTGAAATCCAGGGGGATGGCTATGGCTACACCTTC.

The chain joins TRBV18 to TRBJ1-4, with D perhaps TRBD1 (6 bases). Trimming pared 4 bases from V and 7 bases from J, leaving 10 bases between. The CDR3 totals 13 residues. Germline V gene data show CDR1 as KGHSH and CDR2 as LQKENI. CDR3 sequence: CASSRGLSEKLFF. The CDR3 nucleotides read TGTGCCAGCTCACGGGGGCTTAGTGAAAAACTGTTTTTT. Drawing the rest from reference TRBV18 and TRBJ1-4, the complete variable domain is NAGVMQNPRHLVRRRGQEARLRCSPMKGHSHVYWYRQLPEEGLKFMVYLQKENIIDESGMPKERFSAEFPKEGPSILRIQQVVRGDSAAYFCASSRGLSEKLFFGSGTQLSVL.

This chain uses TRBV5-4 with TRBJ2-7, with 7 bases aligning to TRBD1. V trimming: 3 bases; J trimming: 0 bases; junction bases outside the gene matches: 6. The CDR3 spans 15 residues. Germline CDR1 reads SGHNT; CDR2 reads YYREEE (reference sequence). CDR3 amino acids: CASSSRAGGSYEQYV. The CDR3 coding sequence is TGTGCCAGCAGCTCGCGGGCAGGGGGCTCCTACGAGCAGTACGTC.

The chain has TRBV5-1 and TRBJ2-1; TRBD2 aligns across 10 bases. This CDR3 comprises 15 residues. In germline, CDR1 is SGHRS, CDR2 YFSETQ. V was clipped by 0 bases and J by 7 bases; unmatched bases: 4. CDR3 residues: CASSLEGSGRNEQFF. Written as DNA, the CDR3 is TGCGCCAGCAGCTTGGAGGGTAGCGGGAGGAATGAGCAGTTCTTC.

The chain joins TRBV20-1 to TRBJ2-7, with 8 bases lining up with TRBD2. The junction had 5 bases not matched to a gene; V was cut back by 3 bases and J by 7 bases. The germline V gene encodes CDR1 DFQATT and CDR2 SNEGSKA (reference sequence). This CDR3 has 12 residues. The CDR3: CSASPGGWEQYV. The CDR3 coding sequence is TGCAGTGCTAGTCCGGGAGGGTGGGAGCAGTACGTC.

The CDR3 region is CASSVDMGLSGNTIYF. The CDR3, as DNA: TGTGCCAGCAGCGTAGATATGGGCCTCTCTGGAAACACCATATATTTT. This sequence joins TRBV9 and TRBJ1-3; D unclear. V lost 0 bases and J 0 bases, leaving 10 bases between the germline ends. Germline V CDR1 and CDR2: SGDLS, YYNGEE. The CDR3 has 16 residues.

This rearrangement joins TRBV12-5 to TRBJ2-4; 8 positions agree with TRBD1. There are 16 residues in the CDR3. CDR1 is LGHNT, CDR2 FRNRAP, per germline. The ends lost 3 bases at V and 2 bases at J; junction bases unmatched: 6. CDR3 in amino acids: CASGFPGQETKNIQYF. In DNA form, the CDR3 reads TGTGCTAGTGGTTTTCCGGGACAGGAGACCAAAAACATTCAGTACTTC.

CDR3 sequence (DNA): TGTGCCAGCAGCCAAAGGCTAGCGAGAACAGATACGCAGTATTTT. Residues: CASSQRLARTDTQYF. The genes are TRBV14 and TRBJ2-3; possibly TRBD2 for D (6 bases). Trimming took 2 bases from V and 3 from J, leaving 12 bases between them. Looked up from germline, CDR1 is SGHDN and CDR2 is FVKESK. The CDR3 is made up of 15 amino acids.

J is TRBJ1-2 and V is TRBV30; D is unresolved. With 0 bases removed from V and 6 bases from J, the gap between germline ends came to 11 bases. Germline V gene sequence: CDR1 GTSNPN, CDR2 SVGIG (reference sequence). This CDR3 spans 13 amino acids. The DNA of the CDR3 is TGTGCCTGGAGTGTAGAGGGAAGGAATGGCTACACCTTC. It encodes CAWSVEGRNGYTF.

The chain recombines TRBV5-4 with TRBJ2-1, with 8 bases aligning to TRBD2. Germline loops: CDR1 SGHNT, CDR2 YYREEE (reference sequence). The CDR3 covers 15 residues. Unmatched junction bases numbered 5, after V lost 2 bases and J lost 4 bases. The DNA for the CDR3 is TGTGCCAGCAGCTTAGGACTAGCATCTTACAATGAGCAGTTCTTC. Protein: CASSLGLASYNEQFF.

The genes are TRBV19 and TRBJ1-3; TRBD1 might be the D (5 bases). In germline, CDR1 is LNHDA, CDR2 SQIVND (reference sequence). Trimming cost V 10 bases and J 0 bases, with 16 bases left between them. The CDR3 contains 15 residues. CDR3 protein: CATASGVHSGNTIYF. In nucleotides, the CDR3 is TGTGCCACTGCGTCGGGGGTGCACTCTGGAAACACCATATATTTT.

This clone was counted a single time. The V call is TRBV3-1 (or the pseudogene TRBV3-2), the J call TRBJ1-2, with TRBD1 matching 7 bases. The germline V gene has CDR1 LGHDT and CDR2 YNNKEL (reference sequence). The CDR3 totals 15 residues. After removal of 1 base from V and 5 bases from J, the junction contained 7 bases not matched to a gene. CDR3 in amino acids: CASSQGQGVGYGYTF. DNA for the CDR3: TGTGCCAGCAGCCAAGGACAGGGAGTAGGGTATGGCTACACCTTC.

The V gene is TRBV7-2, the J gene TRBJ1-2; 8 bases map to TRBD1. This CDR3 region has 13 residues. Germline trimming cut 4 bases from V and 7 bases from J; bases unmatched to any gene: 5. The V gene's germline CDR1 is SGHTA and CDR2 FQGNSA. The CDR3 bases are TGTGCCAGCAGCTCCGGACAGGGAAGTGGCTACACCTTC. Translated, it gives CASSSGQGSGYTF.

This clone showed up just once. The chain carries TRBV11-3 and TRBJ2-5; possible D gene TRBD2, 5 bases. CDR3 size: 15 residues. V lost 1 base to trimming and J lost 5 bases, with 14 bases between them. Germline CDR1 reads SGHNT; CDR2 reads YENEEA. This chain's CDR3 is CASSLALEWEETQYF. DNA for the CDR3: TGTGCCAGCAGCTTAGCCCTCGAATGGGAGGAGACCCAGTACTTC.

The chain carries TRBV3-1 (or the pseudogene TRBV3-2) and TRBJ1-3; possibly TRBD1 for D (5 bases). The ends were cut back, 0 bases at V and 4 bases at J, with 10 bases in the middle. Germline lookup yields CDR1 LGHDT and CDR2 YNNKEL (reference sequence). The CDR3 is 15 residues long. Here the CDR3 DNA reads TGTGCCAGCAGCCAAGAACCCAGGGCCGGAAACACCATATATTTT. Amino acids: CASSQEPRAGNTIYF.

The CDR3 bases are TGTGCCAGCAGTTTAGACAGGGTTAACTATGGCTACACCTTC. This gives the protein CASSLDRVNYGYTF. The chain has TRBV27 and TRBJ1-2; the match to TRBD1 covers 7 bases. This CDR3 region has 14 residues. In germline, CDR1 is MNHEY, CDR2 SMNVEV (reference sequence). The V gene end was trimmed by 2 bases and the J gene end by 1 base; junction bases not matched to a gene: 1.